The T cell receptor (beta chain) described here comes from a study of blood T cell repertoires in COVID-19. Overall study: PBMCs, B-cell-depleted T cells, or T cells were the source of the cDNA or gDNA that made up the material.

Germline-derived CDR1 and CDR2 are MDHEN and SYDVKM. The CDR3 loop spans 14 amino acids. Deletions cut 6 bases from V and 2 bases from J, with 13 bases between. Some clones are missing from TCRdb's copy, which holds only in-frame ones; the method was immunoSEQ multiplex PCR. The data contain about 200,000 clones, more than 75% of them singletons. The chain carries TRBV28 and TRBJ1-1, with TRBD1 as a possible D gene (5 bases). Sequenced: peripheral blood. The TCR originated in a man aged 40-50 years with active or convalescent COVID-19. This chain's CDR3 is CASSRGHFNTEAFF. In DNA form, the CDR3 reads TGTGCCAGCAGCCGCGGACATTTTAACACTGAAGCTTTCTTT. The complete variable domain, with remaining parts taken from reference TRBV28 and TRBJ1-1, reads DVKVTQSSRYLVKRTGEKVFLECVQDMDHENMFWYRQDPGLGLRLIYFSYDVKMKEKGDIPEGYSVSREKKERFSLILESASTNQTSMYLCASSRGHFNTEAFFGQGTRLTVV.